The clone carrying this TCR beta chain was found many times. What it binds is not known. In TCRdb, the 5' RACE reads were re-called with MiXCR into one record per CDR3 protein. The data contain around 160,000 distinct CDR3 sequences, 3% to 4.5% of them singletons. The sample belongs to a study of identical twins. Study-wide points: A lower insertion count was a feature of abundant cord blood beta clonotypes, with no such feature in memory repertoires. Recombination models fit unrelated individuals' TCR alpha sharing but underestimated twins'.

J was trimmed by 4 bases and V by 2 bases; bases with no gene match: 3. CDR3 length: 15 amino acids. CDR1 is SGHRS and CDR2 is YFSETQ in the germline V gene. The material sequenced was memory T cells sorted from blood. The rearrangement links TRBV5-1 to TRBJ2-4, with 10 bases lining up with TRBD2. This receptor was identified in a man aged 18 to 35 in good health. The chain's CDR3 is CASSFAAGGKNIQYF. In nucleotides, the CDR3 is TGCGCCAGCAGCTTTGCAGCGGGAGGGAAAAACATTCAGTACTTC.